This note documents a single T cell receptor (beta chain) sequence. Its antigen is unidentified. Germline assignment: CDR1 SGHAT and CDR2 FQNNGV. This CDR3 is built from 14 residues. Trimming pared 1 base from V and 4 bases from J, leaving 10 bases between. At the deep level, the assay was run. The table came from immunoSEQ multiplex PCR; TCRdb's copy has only in-frame clones and leaves some out. The table lists approximately 2.5 million clones, 85% to 95% of them singletons. The data were obtained in a study of shared clonotypes between healthy human individuals. Study as a whole: Sampling drew on donors who were a couple of women and a few men aged 18 to 49. Study-level results: Sorted-subset sequencing was shown by rarefaction to be incomplete despite large depth. The diversity represented, both genetic and in exposure history, was limited by few donors.

The chain links TRBV11-2 to TRBJ1-1; D is ambiguous. Material for sequencing was naive CD4+ T cells sorted from blood. Specified subset: CD45RA+ positively selected. The receptor's source is a man aged 18 to 29 in good health. CDR3 region: CASSLGWVATEAFF. CDR3 coding DNA: TGTGCCAGCAGCTTAGGTTGGGTCGCCACTGAAGCTTTCTTT. The full variable domain, completed using reference TRBV11-2 and TRBJ1-1, is EAGVAQSPRYKIIEKRQSVAFWCNPISGHATLYWYQQILGQGPKLLIQFQNNGVVDDSQLPKDRFSAERLKGVDSTLKIQPAKLEDSAVYLCASSLGWVATEAFFGQGTRLTVV.